This T cell receptor (beta chain) was identified during a study of cytomegalovirus exposure and HLA in healthy donors (dated by TCRdb to the late 2010s). At the level of the whole study: An earlier analysis of several hundred of the donors reported 276 Gb of sequence data and approximately 110 million unique TCR beta sequences from 150 million to 200 million T cells. A later genetic analysis used genome-wide SNP genotypes for about 60% of the roughly 700 donors, treating that subset as a discovery cohort. In addition to the first cohort of several hundred subjects, a separate validation cohort of approximately 130 different subjects was used. The study was designed to test whether signatures of past pathogen exposure could be identified by cataloging public T cell receptors. The T cell repertoires of under 700 subjects were profiled by immunosequencing and related to cytomegalovirus serostatus. In an earlier analysis of 500 to 650 of the donors, high-throughput TCR beta sequencing was used to judge whether each TCR beta V gene segment behaved as functional or pseudogenic. All discovery cohort repertoires had been generated using a single sequencing platform. A later analysis re-examined previously published TCR beta repertoires from about 700 donors and added high-resolution HLA genotyping to investigate patterns of TCR occurrence. Across 398 genotyped donors of the cohort, an average of roughly 230,000 unique TCR beta nucleotide sequences per donor were sequenced, and 15% to 20% of those sequences were non-productive. Donor age, sex, ethnicity and CMV serostatus were compiled together with the repertoire data. Class I and class II HLA loci were covered by the typing at four-digit resolution. Rather than drawing on any new phenotypic data, the later analysis identified candidate immune exposures from TCR beta sequences and the way those sequences occurred across donors. The number of typed donors differed by locus: 629-630 for A, B, C, DRB1 and DQB1; some 540 for DQA1; 606 for DPA1; and some 430 for DPB1. An early release that covered 640 HLA-typed donors contained 250 to 350 gigabases of sequencing data and 75 million to 100 million unique TCR sequences. To predict cytomegalovirus infection status, the study combined high-throughput TCR immunosequencing, statistical association of individual TCRs with disease status, and machine learning. Four to six DR-DQ haplotypes were handled as single units for association and clustering, since linkage in the cohort was strong. Among the roughly 410 genotyped donors, approximately 76% belonged to the genetic ancestry cluster associated with self-reported Caucasian donors. The paper as a whole reports these results and caveats: Immune exposure information for the cohort was limited to CMV serostatus. Because HLA typing was unavailable for some donors at each locus, only the typed subset was used in association tests. In a later analysis, TCR association rates were found to vary across HLA loci, with the most associated TCRs seen for DRB1 alleles and the fewest for HLA-C alleles. Because counts were too low, some 17 rarely observed V segments, including chromosome 9 orphons, were left out of the earlier analysis of 587 of the donors. Most CMV-associated TCR beta chains appeared to be HLA-restricted in a later analysis, and the HLA associations seemed to be driven largely by CMV exposure. In vitro tests confirmed that a few of the cytomegalovirus-associated TCR beta chains recognize cytomegalovirus antigens. A group of highly shared sequence variants was considered likely to be a technical artifact of the sequencing pipeline. Some IMGT-functional V segments, including TRBV6-2 and TRBV6-3, could not be told apart with the 87-base-pair reads, so those segments were excluded. Strong co-occurrence of HLA alleles, especially DR and DQ, made assigning TCR associations to individual alleles difficult. Compared with equally common non-associated chains, HLA-associated TCR beta chains in a later analysis were more clonally expanded and had lower generation probabilities. A further reported finding was that TCR beta sequences accurately predicted the HLA-A and HLA-B alleles for most subjects in the first cohort. It was suggested by the authors that the approach could potentially be generalized to other disease states and immunological phenotypes. Specific HLA alleles were associated with 15,000 to 20,000 TCR beta sequences at a false discovery rate of 0.05 in a later analysis. According to a later analysis, parvovirus B19, influenza, CMV and Epstein-Barr virus appeared linked to several top co-occurrence clusters. The classifier was reported to diagnose cytomegalovirus status with high specificity and sensitivity in both the original and validation cohorts. Most TCR sequences were observed very rarely across donors, whereas some public TCRs were present in many individuals. A later genetic analysis reported fewer N-insertions in productive TCRs among donors in an Asian-associated ancestry cluster than the roughly 700-donor mean. In an earlier analysis of about 600 of the donors, most TCR beta V segments appeared in productive rearrangements about 87% or about 30% of the time, broadly matching IMGT annotations. In the study, approximately 160 TCR beta chains were listed as associated with cytomegalovirus. Presence/absence analyses assumed roughly uniform sequencing depth across donors, an assumption that may not hold. Only TCR beta chains were sequenced in this cohort, and the absence of alpha or paired-chain data limited detectable features. V-gene and J-gene trimming of TCR beta chains was associated with a missense DCLRE1C variant in a later genetic analysis, and the association was replicated in an independent cohort. Correlated functional status among segregating V segments might be attributable to linkage disequilibrium, but an unknown experimental factor could not be ruled out.

The cohort consisted of 650 to 700 healthy bone marrow donors. Cohort members were all nominally healthy when sampled, although unrecorded immune exposures were likely present. The donor tested CMV seropositive and was one of the 289 seropositive cohort members. A peripheral blood sample was collected from each donor, and TCR beta sequencing was performed on peripheral blood mononuclear cells. The Qiagen DNeasy Blood Extraction Kit was used to extract genomic DNA from the blood cell samples. At the junction V is shortened by 4 bases and J by 1 base, with 10 bases in between. Via the germline V gene, CDR1 is SNHLY and CDR2 FYNNEI. From its cysteine to its phenylalanine, the CDR3 spans 14 amino acids. CDR3 DNA is the only sequence kept; it has 42 bases, read in frame from the first base. Points on this clone: The clone's antigen remains unknown. Qualities for individual bases were not recorded, and no much larger clone is one base off.

Library creation used the immunoSEQ multiplex PCR assay. For the multiplex PCR, a mixture combining 60 forward primers for TCR Vbeta segments and 13 reverse primers for TCR Jbeta segments was used. The CDR3 region of rearranged TCR beta genes was amplified from genomic DNA with a multiplex PCR assay. The amplified TCR beta libraries were sequenced on the Illumina HiSeq System as 87-base-pair reads. The authors' analysis ran thus. Across the 700 or so repertoires, a later analysis counted 80 million or so unique TCR beta chains, about 10 million of which were shared by at least two donors. A nearest-neighbor algorithm error-corrected the raw reads and collapsed the reads into unique sequences, merging closely related sequences to remove PCR and sequencing errors. V, D and J gene segments were assigned by aligning CDR3 sequences to IMGT reference sequences. For a sequence to be retained, a match of at least six nucleotides was required to both a V gene segment and a J gene segment. Rearrangements were called productive when the CDR3 lacked stop codons and stayed in frame with V and J; all others were non-productive. CDR3 was defined according to IMGT convention as the region running from the second conserved V-encoded cysteine to the conserved J-encoded phenylalanine. The earlier analysis of approximately 590 of the donors excluded any sequence lacking an unambiguous match to a single V gene segment. An earlier analysis of several hundred of the donors called V segments functional above 56.7% productive rearrangements and segregating when the between-donor standard deviation exceeded 5%. A statistical classification framework was built for diagnosing cytomegalovirus status from the catalog of TCR beta chain sequences. V and J gene assignment, in a later analysis, came from comparing TCR nucleotide sequences with IMGT/GENE-DB human TR gene sequences. In a later analysis, CDR3 sequences and most-parsimonious VDJ recombination scenarios were assigned using the TCRdist pipeline. In a later analysis, each TCR beta chain was defined by its CDR3 amino acid sequence together with its V-gene family, and reads lacking a unique V-gene family were excluded. A later analysis removed 450 to 600 highly shared, low-generation-probability nucleotide sequences to deal with suspected cross-contamination and a sequencing artifact. A later analysis calculated a clonal expansion index for each public chain from normalized within-repertoire ranks of inferred template counts. Generation probabilities in a later analysis came from a VDJ recombination model fitted to out-of-frame rearrangements, and those results were checked against IGoR. In a later analysis, TCR-TCR, TCR-HLA and TCR-CMV co-occurrence was scored with hypergeometric tests, and a repertoire-size bias correction was applied to TCR pairs. In a later analysis, false discovery rates were estimated by permuting HLA or CMV assignments 20 times. A later analysis grouped co-occurring TCRs with DBSCAN, adding TCRdist sequence similarity when clustering within HLA-allele-positive subsets. Repertoires with fewer than 30,000 or more than 120,000 public chains were left out of co-occurrence clustering, as were about 5 repertoires with anomalous nucleotide sharing. Sourced from immuneACCESS, this table was stored by TCRdb with only in-frame sequences that have V and J called. A share of the clones is absent; for the studies checked, an unresolved V gene accounts for under half, and the remainder has no known explanation. V, J and clone size reflect that table, while D and trimming were determined from the DNA. The sample includes approximately 110,000 clones, with roughly 76% observed a single time. Jointly, the top ten make up 7.7% of the sample.

The specimen sequenced was PBMCs. The receptor was derived from a woman in her fifties or sixties in good health and CMV-seropositive. The V gene is TRBV2 and the J gene is TRBJ2-5; the D gene is perhaps TRBD1, from 6 matching bases. CDR3 loop: CASSATGPQETQYF. The sequenced DNA: TGTGCCAGCAGTGCTACAGGGCCCCAAGAGACCCAGTACTTC.